These T cell receptor beta chains were read from a single sample in a study of human T cells and chemical hapten exposure. TCRdb called the RACE reads again in MiXCR, with one record for every CDR3 protein. The sample consists of over 70,000 distinct CDR3 sequences, 8.5% of them appearing once. Source: whole blood, taken in connection with sensitization to the hapten diphenylcyclopropenone (DPC). The receptors here all came from a woman aged 45-60 years with alopecia areata. Some clones in this sample may be carry-over from other donors' samples. Each CDR3 is given with its conserved first and last residue. The D gene is left open where the match is weak. Size is omitted from some rows. Given values are once, few, many or a class for expanded clones.

abundance: many; d_gene: -; j_gene: TRBJ2-3; v_gene: TRBV6-5; CDR3nt: TGTGCCAGCAGCCGCGACCTCTCTAGCACAGATACGCAGTATTTT; CDR3aa: CASSRDLSSTDTQYF
abundance: few; d_gene: -; j_gene: TRBJ1-1; v_gene: TRBV3-1; CDR3nt: TGTGCCAGCAGCCAAGTAGACACTGAAGCTTTCTTT; CDR3aa: CASSQVDTEAFF
abundance: -; d_gene: -; j_gene: TRBJ2-3; v_gene: TRBV29-1; CDR3nt: TGCAGCGTTGTGAAGGTTACAGATACGCAGTATTTT; CDR3aa: CSVVKVTDTQYF
abundance: many; d_gene: TRBD1; j_gene: TRBJ1-3; v_gene: TRBV7-9; CDR3nt: TGTGCCAGCAGCCGTACACCGGGACAGGGGAGAAACACCATATATTTT; CDR3aa: CASSRTPGQGRNTIYF
abundance: -; d_gene: TRBD1; j_gene: TRBJ1-6; v_gene: TRBV2; CDR3nt: TGTGCCAGCAGCAGAGCCTTTGGGACAGTTAATTCACCCCTCCACTTT; CDR3aa: CASSRAFGTVNSPLHF
abundance: many; d_gene: TRBD1; j_gene: TRBJ1-1; v_gene: TRBV7-2; CDR3nt: TGTGCCAGCAGCTTCTGGACAGGGGGCTCCACTGAAGCTTTCTTT; CDR3aa: CASSFWTGGSTEAFF
abundance: -; d_gene: -; j_gene: TRBJ2-3; v_gene: TRBV11-2; CDR3nt: TGTGCCAGCAGCTTAAATGCAACCACAGATACGCAGTATTTT; CDR3aa: CASSLNATTDTQYF
abundance: few; d_gene: -; j_gene: TRBJ2-1; v_gene: TRBV7-2; CDR3nt: TGTGCCAGCAGCCGGGAAGGGGGGAAGGGGTGGGATGAGCAGTTCTTC; CDR3aa: CASSREGGKGWDEQFF
abundance: -; d_gene: -; j_gene: TRBJ1-3; v_gene: TRBV13; CDR3nt: TGTGCCAGCAGCCCGAGCGGGAGAAACACCATATATTTT; CDR3aa: CASSPSGRNTIYF
abundance: -; d_gene: -; j_gene: TRBJ2-7; v_gene: TRBV2; CDR3nt: TGTGCCAGCAAGGGCTACCTCCTCTCCTACGAGCAGTACTTC; CDR3aa: CASKGYLLSYEQYF
abundance: -; d_gene: TRBD1; j_gene: TRBJ2-7; v_gene: TRBV29-1; CDR3nt: TGCAGCGGAGGATCCGGGACAGGGGGCGACGAGCAGTACTTC; CDR3aa: CSGGSGTGGDEQYF
abundance: many; d_gene: -; j_gene: TRBJ1-1; v_gene: TRBV6-1; CDR3nt: TGTGCCAGCAGTTTCTTGGCAGGGGCCGGAACTGAAGCTTTCTTT; CDR3aa: CASSFLAGAGTEAFF
abundance: many; d_gene: -; j_gene: TRBJ2-5; v_gene: TRBV4-1; CDR3nt: TGCGCCAGCAGCCACGACGGGGCTAAGTACTTC; CDR3aa: CASSHDGAKYF
abundance: many; d_gene: -; j_gene: TRBJ1-1; v_gene: TRBV20-1; CDR3nt: TGCAGTGCTCTACAGGGCTGGGGAACTGAAGCTTTCTTT; CDR3aa: CSALQGWGTEAFF
abundance: few; d_gene: TRBD1; j_gene: TRBJ1-2; v_gene: TRBV2; CDR3nt: TGTGCCAGCAGTGACAGAAGAGGGGGCGATGGCTACACCTTC; CDR3aa: CASSDRRGGDGYTF
abundance: many; d_gene: TRBD2; j_gene: TRBJ2-5; v_gene: TRBV29-1; CDR3nt: TGCAGCGTCGCCCCTGGGAGCGGGGGGGAGACCCAGTACTTC; CDR3aa: CSVAPGSGGETQYF
abundance: -; d_gene: TRBD2; j_gene: TRBJ2-4; v_gene: TRBV11-2; CDR3nt: TGTGCCAGCAGCTTTGGGACTAGCGGGGCCGACAAAAACATTCAGTACTTC; CDR3aa: CASSFGTSGADKNIQYF
abundance: few; d_gene: -; j_gene: TRBJ1-4; v_gene: TRBV10-3; CDR3nt: TGTGCCATCAGTCCTGGACAGAATGAAAAACTGTTTTTT; CDR3aa: CAISPGQNEKLFF
abundance: few; d_gene: -; j_gene: TRBJ1-2; v_gene: TRBV29-1; CDR3nt: TGCAGCGTTGACCGGGGGGGCAGTACCTTCTATGGCTACACCTTC; CDR3aa: CSVDRGGSTFYGYTF
abundance: -; d_gene: -; j_gene: TRBJ2-7; v_gene: TRBV18; CDR3nt: TGTGCCAGCTCACCCGGGTCGTGGGAGCAGTACTTC; CDR3aa: CASSPGSWEQYF
abundance: -; d_gene: -; j_gene: TRBJ1-5; v_gene: TRBV4-1; CDR3nt: TGCGCCAGCAGCCAAGATCGTAAGGTAAACAATCAGCCCCAGCATTTT; CDR3aa: CASSQDRKVNNQPQHF
abundance: few; d_gene: -; j_gene: TRBJ1-2; v_gene: TRBV20-1; CDR3nt: TGCAGTGCTAGAGATCCAGGGGTGGGAATCTATGGCTACACCTTC; CDR3aa: CSARDPGVGIYGYTF
abundance: -; d_gene: TRBD1; j_gene: TRBJ1-1; v_gene: TRBV4-1; CDR3nt: TGCGCCAGCAGCCAAGTGAGGGGACAGGGAGGTGTCGGAGCTTTCTTT; CDR3aa: CASSQVRGQGGVGAFF
abundance: many; d_gene: TRBD1; j_gene: TRBJ1-1; v_gene: TRBV13; CDR3nt: TGTGCCAGCAGCTATTCGACAGGGGGAGTGACTGAAGCTTTCTTT; CDR3aa: CASSYSTGGVTEAFF
abundance: -; d_gene: -; j_gene: TRBJ1-1; v_gene: TRBV13; CDR3nt: TGTGCCAGCAACTCACTCATTCAGGGAGGCACTGAAGCTTTCTTT; CDR3aa: CASNSLIQGGTEAFF
abundance: few; d_gene: -; j_gene: TRBJ1-2; v_gene: TRBV5-6; CDR3nt: TGTGCCAGCAGCGAGGGACACAACTATGGCTACACCTTC; CDR3aa: CASSEGHNYGYTF
abundance: few; d_gene: -; j_gene: TRBJ2-3; v_gene: TRBV14; CDR3nt: TGTGCCAGCAGCCAAGACGGGAAAACCACAGATACGCAGTATTTT; CDR3aa: CASSQDGKTTDTQYF
abundance: -; d_gene: TRBD1; j_gene: TRBJ1-1; v_gene: TRBV5-6; CDR3nt: TGTGCCAGCAGCTTTGGTGGGGATCAGGACAGGGCTTTCTTT; CDR3aa: CASSFGGDQDRAFF
abundance: -; d_gene: -; j_gene: TRBJ2-7; v_gene: TRBV28; CDR3nt: TGTGCCAGCAGACCCCCGACAACCTACGAGCAGTACTTC; CDR3aa: CASRPPTTYEQYF
abundance: -; d_gene: -; j_gene: TRBJ2-6; v_gene: TRBV24-1; CDR3nt: TGTGCCACCAGTGACAGTACAGGGTCTGGGGCCAACGTCCTGACTTTC; CDR3aa: CATSDSTGSGANVLTF
abundance: -; d_gene: -; j_gene: TRBJ2-2; v_gene: TRBV12-3/TRBV12-4; CDR3nt: TGTGCCAGCAGTTTATTTCCAGGGGCCGGGGAGCTGTTTTTT; CDR3aa: CASSLFPGAGELFF
abundance: -; d_gene: -; j_gene: TRBJ2-3; v_gene: TRBV7-7; CDR3nt: TGTGCCAGCAGCTTAGGTGGGGCTCGCGATACGCAGTATTTT; CDR3aa: CASSLGGARDTQYF
abundance: few; d_gene: TRBD1; j_gene: TRBJ2-5; v_gene: TRBV7-3; CDR3nt: TGTGCCAGCAGCCCCGGGACAGGGGACCAAGAGACCCAGTACTTC; CDR3aa: CASSPGTGDQETQYF
abundance: few; d_gene: TRBD2; j_gene: TRBJ2-1; v_gene: TRBV9; CDR3nt: TGTGCCAGCAGCCCAAGACTAGCGGCTCCCTACAATGAGCAGTTCTTC; CDR3aa: CASSPRLAAPYNEQFF
abundance: many; d_gene: -; j_gene: TRBJ2-6; v_gene: TRBV29-1; CDR3nt: TGCAGCGTTGACGGCGGGGCCGCTGGGGCCAACGTCCTGACTTTC; CDR3aa: CSVDGGAAGANVLTF
abundance: -; d_gene: TRBD1; j_gene: TRBJ1-1; v_gene: TRBV29-1; CDR3nt: TGCAGCGTTGAAAGAGGAGGGGGCGCGAGGGCTTTCTTT; CDR3aa: CSVERGGGARAFF
abundance: -; d_gene: -; j_gene: TRBJ2-7; v_gene: TRBV19; CDR3nt: TGTGCCAGTAGTATAAGCAGCGGCTACGAGCAGTACTTC; CDR3aa: CASSISSGYEQYF
abundance: few; d_gene: -; j_gene: TRBJ1-5; v_gene: TRBV9; CDR3nt: TGTGCCAGCAGCGAGACTCCTTGGTGGCCCCAGCATTTT; CDR3aa: CASSETPWWPQHF
abundance: few; d_gene: -; j_gene: TRBJ1-6; v_gene: TRBV13; CDR3nt: TGTGCCAGCAGCTTAAAGTGGAATTCACCCCTCCACTTT; CDR3aa: CASSLKWNSPLHF
abundance: many; d_gene: -; j_gene: TRBJ1-1; v_gene: TRBV7-9; CDR3nt: TGTGCCAGCAGTCCAGGGTGGGCAGGGGAAACTGAAGCTTTCTTT; CDR3aa: CASSPGWAGETEAFF
abundance: many; d_gene: -; j_gene: TRBJ1-6; v_gene: TRBV12-3/TRBV12-4; CDR3nt: TGTGCCAGCAGTGAGGGAGGGGTTACGAATTCACCCCTCCACTTT; CDR3aa: CASSEGGVTNSPLHF
abundance: few; d_gene: TRBD1; j_gene: TRBJ1-3; v_gene: TRBV12-3/TRBV12-4; CDR3nt: TGTGCCAGCAGTTGGGACAGCCCTTACACTGGAAACACCATATATTTT; CDR3aa: CASSWDSPYTGNTIYF
abundance: -; d_gene: -; j_gene: TRBJ2-3; v_gene: TRBV7-2; CDR3nt: TGTGCCAGCAGCGTCGGGACTTCTAGCACAGATACGCAGTATTTT; CDR3aa: CASSVGTSSTDTQYF
abundance: few; d_gene: -; j_gene: TRBJ2-3; v_gene: TRBV5-1; CDR3nt: TGCGCCAGCAGCTTCGCCGGGCAAAGCACAGATACGCAGTATTTT; CDR3aa: CASSFAGQSTDTQYF
abundance: -; d_gene: TRBD2; j_gene: TRBJ2-5; v_gene: TRBV5-1; CDR3nt: TGCGCCAGCAGCTTGAACCGCGCGGGGGGGACGGAGACCCAGTACTTC; CDR3aa: CASSLNRAGGTETQYF
abundance: many; d_gene: -; j_gene: TRBJ2-1; v_gene: TRBV28; CDR3nt: TGTGCCAGCAGACAGATTGGGGATGAGCAGTTCTTC; CDR3aa: CASRQIGDEQFF
abundance: few; d_gene: -; j_gene: TRBJ2-7; v_gene: TRBV14; CDR3nt: TGTGCCAGCAGCGAGATCCCGGCAGAAACCTATTTCGAGCAGTACTTC; CDR3aa: CASSEIPAETYFEQYF
abundance: many; d_gene: -; j_gene: TRBJ2-3; v_gene: TRBV24-1; CDR3nt: TGTGCCACCAGTGATACCATCCCCGCGAGTCGAGATACGCAGTATTTT; CDR3aa: CATSDTIPASRDTQYF
abundance: few; d_gene: -; j_gene: TRBJ1-5; v_gene: TRBV5-5; CDR3nt: TGTGCCAGCAGCTTAGACTACTATAGCAATCAGCCCCAGCATTTT; CDR3aa: CASSLDYYSNQPQHF
abundance: few; d_gene: -; j_gene: TRBJ2-3; v_gene: TRBV28; CDR3nt: TGTGCCAGCAGTTTGGACGTGGGCACAGATACGCAGTATTTT; CDR3aa: CASSLDVGTDTQYF
abundance: -; d_gene: -; j_gene: TRBJ1-5; v_gene: TRBV7-2; CDR3nt: TGTGCCAGCAGCTCCCATAAAAGTCAAAGCAATCAGCCCCAGAATTTT; CDR3aa: CASSSHKSQSNQPQNF
abundance: many; d_gene: -; j_gene: TRBJ2-1; v_gene: TRBV4-2; CDR3nt: TGTGCCAGCAGCCAAGATCTAGGTTGGAATGAGCAGTTCTTC; CDR3aa: CASSQDLGWNEQFF
abundance: few; d_gene: -; j_gene: TRBJ2-2; v_gene: TRBV15; CDR3nt: TGTGCCACCAGCGAAATCCGGGACAGCGGGCTTACCGGGGAGCTGTTTTTT; CDR3aa: CATSEIRDSGLTGELFF
abundance: few; d_gene: -; j_gene: TRBJ1-5; v_gene: TRBV19; CDR3nt: TGTGCCAGTAGTCGGGGCAGGGAGGGTCAGCCCCAGCATTTT; CDR3aa: CASSRGREGQPQHF
abundance: -; d_gene: TRBD2; j_gene: TRBJ2-1; v_gene: TRBV9; CDR3nt: TGTGCCAGCAGTCTAGCGGGAGGGCGGGATGAGCAGTTCTTC; CDR3aa: CASSLAGGRDEQFF
abundance: -; d_gene: TRBD2; j_gene: TRBJ2-2; v_gene: TRBV5-1; CDR3nt: TGCGCCAGCAGCCCACGATCCCAGCGGGGGTCGGGCACCGGGGAGCTGTTTTTT; CDR3aa: CASSPRSQRGSGTGELFF
abundance: few; d_gene: -; j_gene: TRBJ1-3; v_gene: TRBV6-6; CDR3nt: TGTGCCAGCGCGACAGAGCTACGTGGAAACACCATATATTTT; CDR3aa: CASATELRGNTIYF